This T cell receptor (beta chain) was found in a study of OX40 agonist ivuxolimab in advanced cancers. Sequencing used immunoSEQ multiplex PCR; TCRdb keeps in-frame clones, though not all of them. The data show about 61,000 clones, with around 92% seen just once and about a quarter held by the top ten. Germline lookup yields CDR1 SGDLS and CDR2 YYNGEE. CDR3 length equals 12 residues. V dropped 4 bases and J dropped 7 bases, with 12 bases sitting between them. The genes are TRBV9 and TRBJ2-7; perhaps TRBD2 as D (5 bases). This TCR was recovered from an adult with an advanced solid tumor such as melanoma, head and neck, liver or kidney cancer. The sequenced sample was CD4+ or CD8+ T cells sorted from blood, obtained in a trial of the OX40 agonist ivuxolimab. CDR3 in amino acids: CASSPGVGEQYF. As DNA, the CDR3 is TGTGCCAGCAGCCCCGGGGTGGGGGAGCAGTACTTC.